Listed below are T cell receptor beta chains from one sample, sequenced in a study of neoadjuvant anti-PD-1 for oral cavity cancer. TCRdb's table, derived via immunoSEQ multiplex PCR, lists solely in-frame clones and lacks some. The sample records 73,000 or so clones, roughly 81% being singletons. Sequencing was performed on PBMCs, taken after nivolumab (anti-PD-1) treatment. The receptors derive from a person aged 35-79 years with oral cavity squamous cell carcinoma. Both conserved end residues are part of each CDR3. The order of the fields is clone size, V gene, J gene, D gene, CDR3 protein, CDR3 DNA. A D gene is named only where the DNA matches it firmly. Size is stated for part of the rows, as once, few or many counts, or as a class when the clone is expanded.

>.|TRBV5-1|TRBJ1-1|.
CASSLGLTEAFF
TGCGCCAGCAGCTTGGGGCTCACTGAAGCTTTCTTT
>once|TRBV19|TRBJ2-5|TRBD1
CASSGQEVAETQYF
TGTGCCAGTAGTGGACAGGAGGTCGCAGAGACCCAGTACTTC
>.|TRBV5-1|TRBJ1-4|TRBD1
CASSLDQGGHEKLFF
TGCGCCAGCAGCTTGGACCAGGGGGGGCATGAAAAACTGTTTTTT
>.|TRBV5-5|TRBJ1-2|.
CASGSGTWGYGYTF
TGTGCCAGCGGATCCGGGACTTGGGGCTATGGCTACACCTTC
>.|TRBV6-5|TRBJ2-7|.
CASSSRPGNEQYF
TGTGCCAGCAGTTCCCGCCCAGGGAACGAGCAGTACTTC
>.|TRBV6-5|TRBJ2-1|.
CASSYSRPYNEQFF
TGTGCCAGCAGTTACTCGCGGCCCTACAATGAGCAGTTCTTC
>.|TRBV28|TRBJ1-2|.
CASSFWAGYTF
TGTGCCAGCAGTTTTTGGGCTGGCTACACCTTC
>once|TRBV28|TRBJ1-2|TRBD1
CASSSTGAGGYTF
TGTGCCAGCAGTTCGACAGGGGCGGGAGGCTACACCTTC
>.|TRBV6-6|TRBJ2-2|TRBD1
CASSPGGRGELFF
TGTGCCAGCAGTCCAGGGGGCAGGGGGGAGCTGTTTTTT
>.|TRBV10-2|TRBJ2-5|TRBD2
CASTVSGRSGETQYF
TGCGCCAGCACGGTTAGCGGGAGGAGTGGAGAGACCCAGTACTTC
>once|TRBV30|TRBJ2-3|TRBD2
CAWSTVGRGRGADTQYF
TGTGCCTGGAGCACAGTCGGACGCGGGAGGGGGGCAGATACGCAGTATTTT
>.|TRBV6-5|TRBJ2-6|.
CASRAGPSGANVLTF
TGTGCCAGCAGGGCAGGGCCCTCTGGGGCCAACGTCCTGACTTTC
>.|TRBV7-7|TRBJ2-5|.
CASSQTGTSWGTQYF
TGTGCTAGCAGCCAGACCGGGACAAGTTGGGGGACCCAGTACTTC
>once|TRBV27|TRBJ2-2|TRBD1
CASIRTGFTGELFF
TGTGCCAGCATACGGACAGGGTTTACCGGGGAGCTGTTTTTT
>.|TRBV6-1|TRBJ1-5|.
CASRGMVTNQPQHF
TGTGCCAGCAGGGGAATGGTCACCAATCAGCCCCAGCATTTT
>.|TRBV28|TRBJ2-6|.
CASSRGQSLSGANVLTF
TGTGCCAGCAGTCGCGGACAGAGCCTTTCTGGGGCCAACGTCCTGACTTTC
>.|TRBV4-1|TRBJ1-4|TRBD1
CASSQVGQRNEKLFF
TGCGCCAGCAGCCAAGTGGGACAGAGGAATGAAAAACTGTTTTTT
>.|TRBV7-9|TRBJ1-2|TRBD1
CASSFQGASGYTF
TGTGCCAGCAGCTTCCAGGGGGCTAGTGGCTACACCTTC
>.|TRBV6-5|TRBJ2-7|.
CASSYYPPGRAYEQYF
TGTGCCAGCAGTTACTATCCGCCCGGCAGGGCCTACGAGCAGTACTTC
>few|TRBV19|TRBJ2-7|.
CASGSGVTYEQYF
TGTGCCAGTGGTTCTGGGGTGACCTACGAGCAGTACTTC
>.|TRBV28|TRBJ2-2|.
CASSTPGRNTGELFF
TGTGCCAGCAGCACACCGGGACGGAACACCGGGGAGCTGTTTTTT
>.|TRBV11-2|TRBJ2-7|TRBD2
CASRHARRAGGNEQYF
TGTGCCAGCAGACATGCCCGGCGGGCGGGAGGAAATGAGCAGTACTTC
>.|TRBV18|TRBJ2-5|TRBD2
CASSPIQRGGAETQYF
TGTGCCAGCTCACCAATTCAGCGGGGAGGGGCGGAGACCCAGTACTTC
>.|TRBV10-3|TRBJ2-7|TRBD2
CAISGTVAGAQGGGEQYF
TGTGCCATCAGTGGCACAGTAGCGGGAGCGCAAGGGGGGGGCGAGCAGTACTTC
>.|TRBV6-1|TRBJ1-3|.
CASSALGGSGNTIYF
TGTGCCAGCAGCGCACTGGGGGGCTCTGGAAACACCATATATTTT
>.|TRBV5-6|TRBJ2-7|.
CASSPLYEQYF
TGTGCCAGCAGTCCGCTCTACGAGCAGTACTTC
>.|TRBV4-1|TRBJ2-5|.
CASSPLGLPQETQYF
TGCGCCAGCAGCCCTCTGGGACTGCCCCAAGAGACCCAGTACTTC
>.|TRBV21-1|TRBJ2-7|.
CASSKVTGEYYEQYF
TGTGCCAGCAGCAAAGTCACAGGGGAATACTACGAGCAGTACTTC
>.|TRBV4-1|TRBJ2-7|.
CASSPTVGRVSEQYF
TGCGCCAGCAGCCCTACCGTGGGAAGGGTCTCCGAGCAGTACTTC
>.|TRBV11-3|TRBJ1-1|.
CASSRGPITEAFF
TGTGCCAGCAGCCGGGGCCCGATCACTGAAGCTTTCTTT
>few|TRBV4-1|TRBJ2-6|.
CASSLQTTGANVLTF
TGCGCCAGCAGCCTCCAGACCACTGGGGCCAACGTCCTGACTTTC
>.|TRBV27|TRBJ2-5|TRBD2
CASSLLAGEVPGKTQYF
TGTGCCAGCAGTTTGCTAGCGGGAGAGGTTCCTGGGAAGACCCAGTACTTC
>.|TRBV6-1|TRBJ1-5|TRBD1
CASSVGTGIQPQHF
TGTGCCAGCAGTGTTGGGACAGGGATTCAGCCCCAGCATTTT